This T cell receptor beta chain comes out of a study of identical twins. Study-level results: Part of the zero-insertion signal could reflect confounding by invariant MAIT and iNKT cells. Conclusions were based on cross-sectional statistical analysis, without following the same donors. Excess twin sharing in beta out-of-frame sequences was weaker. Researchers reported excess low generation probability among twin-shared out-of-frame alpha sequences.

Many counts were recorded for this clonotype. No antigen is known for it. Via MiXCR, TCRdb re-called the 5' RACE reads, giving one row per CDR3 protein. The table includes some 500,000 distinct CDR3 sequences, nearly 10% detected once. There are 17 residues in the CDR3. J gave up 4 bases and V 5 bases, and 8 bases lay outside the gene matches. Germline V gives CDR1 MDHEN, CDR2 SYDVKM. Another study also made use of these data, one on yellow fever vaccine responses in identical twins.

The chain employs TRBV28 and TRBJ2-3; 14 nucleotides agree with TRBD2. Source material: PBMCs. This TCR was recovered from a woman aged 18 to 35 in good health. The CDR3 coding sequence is TGTGCCAGCAGTGCATCCCGACTAGCGGGAGGGTCAGATACGCAGTATTTT. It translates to CASSASRLAGGSDTQYF.